What follows describes a single T cell receptor (beta chain). Its cognate antigen is unknown. This specimen comes from a study of T cell responses to AZD1222 COVID-19 vaccine. Study results and caveats: Unmutated variant regions are reportedly targeted by nearly half of spike-specific TCRs. Only a handful of AZD1222 recipients, more than 5 in all, had baseline seropositivity.

Trimming left V 5 bases short and J 4 bases short, with 14 bases between. The germline CDR1 and CDR2 sequences are GTSNPN and SVGIG (reference sequence). The CDR3 is made up of 13 amino acids. Produced via immunoSEQ multiplex PCR; TCRdb's table is partial and in-frame only. The table includes about 140,000 clones, around 91% detected once. The source is an adult in good health. The gene calls are TRBV30 and TRBJ1-2, with a possible D match to TRBD1 (6 bases). The sequenced sample was peripheral blood, obtained on day 0 of AZD1222 vaccination. This chain's CDR3 is CAWSPGGRYGYTF. CDR3 sequence (DNA): TGTGCCTGGTCGCCCGGGGGCCGCTATGGCTACACCTTC. Looking up the rest from reference TRBV30 and TRBJ1-2 gives the full variable domain: SQTIHQWPATLVQPVGSPLSLECTVEGTSNPNLYWYRQAAGRGLQLLFYSVGIGQISSEVPQNLSASRPQDRQFILSSKKLLLSDSGFYLCAWSPGGRYGYTFGSGTRLTVV.